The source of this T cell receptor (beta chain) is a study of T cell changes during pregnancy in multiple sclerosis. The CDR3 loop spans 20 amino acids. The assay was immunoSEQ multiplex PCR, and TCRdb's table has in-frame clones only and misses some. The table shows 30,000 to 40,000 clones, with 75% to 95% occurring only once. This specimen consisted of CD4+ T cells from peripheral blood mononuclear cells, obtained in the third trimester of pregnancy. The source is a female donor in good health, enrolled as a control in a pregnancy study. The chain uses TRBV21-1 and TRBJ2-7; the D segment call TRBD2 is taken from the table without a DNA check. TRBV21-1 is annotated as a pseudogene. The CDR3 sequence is CASSRDIGTSGSSTGYEQYF. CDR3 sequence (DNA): TGTGCCAGCAGCAGGGATATAGGGACTAGCGGGAGTTCTACGGGGTACGAGCAGTACTTC.